This T cell receptor (beta chain) emerged from a study of shared T cell receptors in the human thymus. The method was immunoSEQ multiplex PCR; TCRdb's version includes in-frame clones alone and lacks a portion of them. The sample contains 700,000 or so clones, roughly 85% of which appear only once. The germline gives CDR1 KGHSH, CDR2 LQKENI. Losses at the gene ends were 4 bases for V and 5 bases for J; bases not matched to a gene: 8. This CDR3 is built from 16 residues. This sample also appeared in a second study, on human thymus T cells. That paper states: Each of the donors was a healthy Finnish infant who was undergoing open corrective cardiac surgery for congenital heart defects. The source of the thymus tissue was resections taken during corrective heart surgery. Seemingly biased V and J gene usage marked thymic and blood repertoires.

This clonotype was obtained from a girl in the first two years of life with a congenital heart defect. This chain uses TRBV18 with TRBJ1-5; 10 bases map to TRBD1. Specimen: thymocytes. The CDR3 protein is CASSLVGQGMYQPQHF. The CDR3 nucleotides are TGTGCCAGCTCACTTGTGGGACAGGGGATGTATCAGCCCCAGCATTTT.